This T cell receptor (beta chain) emerged from a study of CD8 T cells in Susac syndrome. The study's findings and limits: In total CD8+ repertoires, roughly 17 Susac-specific public clones were detected, and CD8+ TEMRA repertoires contained roughly 5.

Looked up from germline, CDR1 is SGHDN and CDR2 is FVKESK. The CDR3 is 12 residues long. Trimming at V came to 4 bases and at J to 6 bases, leaving 0 bases not matched to a gene. On this clonotype: Its target is unknown.

The authors reverse transcribed roughly 0.5 to 1 ug RNA with random hexamers. Multiplex PCR with immunoSEQ amplified the TCR beta CDR3 across 54 Vbeta and 13 Jbeta. TCRdb passed the immunoSEQ multiplex PCR reads through MiXCR, listing each CDR3 protein once. The sample holds around 95,000 distinct CDR3 sequences; 95% are singletons and the top ten take 0.3%. The J gene is TRBJ1-2, the V gene TRBV14, with 9 bases that match TRBD1. Sequenced input: CD8+ T cells from PBMCs. This receptor was obtained from a human donor with Susac syndrome. The CDR3 bases are TGTGCCAGCAGCCGGGACAGGGATGGCTACACCTTC. This codes for CASSRDRDGYTF.